This T cell receptor beta chain was identified during a study of human T cells and chemical hapten exposure. The CDR3 has 15 residues. After removal of 7 bases from V and 2 bases from J, the junction contained 10 bases not matched to a gene. Germline assignment: CDR1 MNHEY and CDR2 SVGEGT. This clonotype was found a few times. As to time point: patch test 3, about 24 weeks after DPC sensitization. The treatment denotes: therapeutic diphenylcyclopropenone sensitization with weekly scalp DPC. TCRdb processed the RACE reads anew with MiXCR; each CDR3 protein has one entry. The sample lists about 170,000 distinct CDR3 sequences, 25% to 35% seen once, with about 2% in the top ten.

J is TRBJ2-7 and V is TRBV6-2 or TRBV6-3; 8 bases agree with TRBD2. Sequences were derived from whole blood, sampled in connection with sensitization to the hapten diphenylcyclopropenone (DPC). The clonotype originates from a young woman with alopecia areata. Some clones in this sample may be carry-over from other donors' samples. The CDR3 protein is CASTQTAGAAYEQYF. The CDR3 DNA sequence: TGTGCCAGCACCCAGACAGCGGGGGCAGCCTACGAGCAGTACTTC.